The clone carrying this T cell receptor beta chain has a single count. The CDR3 has 15 amino acids. The ends lost 6 bases at V and 4 bases at J; junction bases unmatched: 8. Germline V gene lookup returns CDR1 MNHEY and CDR2 SVGAGI. Clones were sequenced by immunoSEQ multiplex PCR, and TCRdb holds only the in-frame ones, with some missing. Of 250,000 or so clones listed, around 90% are singletons. These data belong to a study of blood T cell repertoires in COVID-19. Study-level information: Nucleic acid was either cDNA or gDNA, and it came from T cells, B-cell-depleted T cells, or PBMCs.

Study members were between 18 and 89 years old and lived in 20 to 30 US regions. In assigning cohorts, the study relied on participant-reported clinical history. Up to 2 weeks before entering the study, exposed participants had met a COVID-19 case. This TCR came from a man between 35 and 55 years old who had been exposed to COVID-19. The chain combines TRBV6-5 with TRBJ1-1; 10 nucleotides align to TRBD1. Input material: PBMCs or T cells enriched from blood (not recorded which). CDR3 residues: CASRDLTGGLTEAFF. The CDR3 DNA sequence: TGTGCCAGCAGAGATCTGACAGGGGGCCTCACTGAAGCTTTCTTT.